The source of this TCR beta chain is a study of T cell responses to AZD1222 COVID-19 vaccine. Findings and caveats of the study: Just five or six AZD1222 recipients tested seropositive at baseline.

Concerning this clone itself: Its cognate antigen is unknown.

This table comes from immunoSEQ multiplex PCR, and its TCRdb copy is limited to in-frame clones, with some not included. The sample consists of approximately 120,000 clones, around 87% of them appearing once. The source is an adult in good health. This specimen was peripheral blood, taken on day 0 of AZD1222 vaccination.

The CDR3 DNA follows: TGCGCCAGCAGCCCGCCGCCGAACTATGGCTACACCTTC. Translating gives CASSPPPNYGYTF. This rearrangement joins TRBV10-1 to TRBJ1-2; D is ambiguous. Between the trimmed V and J ends, which lost 6 bases and 2 bases, there was a span of 10 bases. CDR3 length: 13 residues. In germline, CDR1 is WNHNN, CDR2 SYGVQD (reference sequence).